The clone carrying this T cell receptor beta chain was detected ten times or more. The source of the sample is a study of T-cell reconstitution after alpha-beta-depleted transplantation in children. This CDR3 spans 12 amino acids. V lost 2 bases and J 4 bases, leaving 5 bases between the germline ends. CDR1 LGHDT and CDR2 YNNKEL come from the germline V gene (reference sequence). Library preparation (for TCRbeta) was performed with unique molecular identifiers. TCRdb re-called the PCR reads with MiXCR, one entry per CDR3 protein. The sample shows about 400,000 distinct CDR3 sequences, 13% of them seen only once.

Sequenced material: PBMCs, taken from the stem cell graft. The origin of this receptor is a human donor who donated a stem cell graft to a child with Fanconi anemia. This sequence joins TRBV3-1 and TRBJ1-2, with D unresolved. The CDR3 loop reads CASSQQLYGYTF. CDR3 in DNA: TGTGCCAGCAGCCAACAGCTCTATGGCTACACCTTC.